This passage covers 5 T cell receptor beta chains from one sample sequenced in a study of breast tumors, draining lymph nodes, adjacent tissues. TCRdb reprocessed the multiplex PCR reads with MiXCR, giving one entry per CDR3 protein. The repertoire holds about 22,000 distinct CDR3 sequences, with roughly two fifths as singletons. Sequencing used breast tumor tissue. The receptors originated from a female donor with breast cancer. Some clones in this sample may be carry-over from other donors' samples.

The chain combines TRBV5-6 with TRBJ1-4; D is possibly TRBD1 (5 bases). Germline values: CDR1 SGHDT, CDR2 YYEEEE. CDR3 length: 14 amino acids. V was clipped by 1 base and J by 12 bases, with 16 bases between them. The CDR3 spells CASSLRTPGGELFF. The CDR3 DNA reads TGTGCCAGCAGCTTGAGGACGCCCGGAGGGGAACTGTTTTTT.

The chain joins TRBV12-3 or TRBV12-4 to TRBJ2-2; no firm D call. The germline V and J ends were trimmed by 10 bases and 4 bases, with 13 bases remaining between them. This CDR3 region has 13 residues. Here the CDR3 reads CATTSRLTGELFF. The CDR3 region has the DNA TGTGCCACCACGAGCAGACTCACCGGGGAGCTGTTTTTT.

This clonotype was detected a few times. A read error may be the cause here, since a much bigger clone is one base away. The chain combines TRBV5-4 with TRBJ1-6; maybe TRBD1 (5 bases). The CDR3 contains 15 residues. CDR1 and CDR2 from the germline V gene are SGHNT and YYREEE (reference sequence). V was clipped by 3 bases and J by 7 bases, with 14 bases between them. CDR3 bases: TGTGCCAGCAGCTGGGAGACAGCGGTGAATTCACCCCTCCACTTT. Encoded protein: CASSWETAVNSPLHF. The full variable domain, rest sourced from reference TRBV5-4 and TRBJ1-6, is ETGVTQSPTHLIKTRGQQVTLRCSSQSGHNTVSWYQQALGQGPQFIFQYYREEENGRGNFPPRFSGLQFPNYSSELNVNALELDDSALYLCASSWETAVNSPLHFGNGTRLTVT.

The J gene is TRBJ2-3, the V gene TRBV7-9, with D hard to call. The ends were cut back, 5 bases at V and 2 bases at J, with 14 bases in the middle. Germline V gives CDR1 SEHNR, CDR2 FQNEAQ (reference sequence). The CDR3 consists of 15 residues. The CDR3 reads CASSPHLENTDTQYF. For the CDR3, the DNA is TGTGCCAGCAGCCCCCATTTAGAGAACACAGATACGCAGTATTTT.

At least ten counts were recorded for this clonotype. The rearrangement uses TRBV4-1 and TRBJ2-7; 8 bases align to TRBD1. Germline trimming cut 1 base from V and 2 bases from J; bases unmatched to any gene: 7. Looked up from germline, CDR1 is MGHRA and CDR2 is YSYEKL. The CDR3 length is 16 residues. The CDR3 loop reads CASSQAPDRVTYEQYF. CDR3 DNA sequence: TGCGCCAGCAGCCAAGCTCCGGACAGGGTTACCTACGAGCAGTACTTC.